This T cell receptor (beta chain) is drawn from a study of blood T cell repertoires in COVID-19. Original processing notes: The assay estimated nucleated cells by amplifying reference gene primers. The method was immunoSEQ multiplex PCR; TCRdb's version includes in-frame clones alone and lacks a portion of them. That table is the source of V, J and clone size, and D and trimming were worked out from the DNA. The table records tens of thousands of clones, less than 85% of them present only once. The germline V gene has CDR1 MNHNS and CDR2 SASEGT. The V gene end was trimmed by 4 bases and the J gene end by 6 bases; junction bases not matched to a gene: 8. CDR3 length equals 16 residues.

Sequencing used peripheral blood. The clonotype was recovered from a human donor in a cohort sampled during active COVID-19. This chain uses TRBV6-1 with TRBJ2-3; the match to TRBD2 covers 12 bases. The chain's CDR3 is CASSAPSGGAQDTQYF. The DNA of the CDR3 is TGTGCCAGCAGTGCTCCTAGCGGGGGGGCTCAGGATACGCAGTATTTT.